This T cell receptor beta chain appears in the sequencing data of a study of shared clonotypes between healthy human individuals. Comments on this clone: The antigen is not known.

Running of the assay took place at deep level. The assay was immunoSEQ multiplex PCR, and TCRdb's table has in-frame clones only and misses some. Seen here are about 490,000 clones, over 60% observed once, and the top ten hold 13%. The germline V gene encodes CDR1 SEHNR and CDR2 FQNEAQ (reference sequence). The CDR3 spans 15 residues. With V trimmed by 5 bases and J by 7 bases, 10 bases remained unmatched. Whole-study results and caveats: Donor clonotype sharing was expected to depend on sequencing depth. Researchers sampled only blood; tissue repertoires likely differ.

This receptor was obtained from a woman between 40 and 55 years old in good health. Some clones in this sample may be carry-over from other donors' samples. The chain employs TRBV7-9 and TRBJ1-5; 8 bases are shared with TRBD1. The material sequenced was PBMCs. CDR3 loop: CASSETGQGRQPQHF. CDR3 nucleotide sequence: TGTGCCAGCAGCGAGACTGGACAGGGTCGACAGCCCCAGCATTTT.